Listed below are T cell receptor beta chains from one sample, sequenced in a study of blood T cells in healthy people across ages. MiXCR, run by TCRdb on the 5' RACE reads, gives a single entry per CDR3 protein. The sample consists of roughly 800,000 distinct CDR3 sequences, roughly 60% of them appearing once. Sequenced input: blood. These receptors came from a man aged 25-45 years in good health. Both conserved end residues are part of each CDR3. The D gene is left open where the match is weak. The size of a clone is reported for some rows only, either as once, few or many, or as a class for expanded clones.

v_gene,d_gene,j_gene,abundance,CDR3nt,CDR3aa
TRBV18,NA,TRBJ2-5,NA,TGTGCCAGCTCACCGGTCACCCAAAAAGAGACCCAGTACTTC,CASSPVTQKETQYF
TRBV7-2,NA,TRBJ2-5,NA,TGTGCCAGCAGCTTCCAGGACAGCCAAGAGACCCAGTACTTC,CASSFQDSQETQYF
TRBV3-1,NA,TRBJ2-1,NA,TGTGCCAGCAGCCATGCGGGGCCCTACAATGAGCAGTTCTTC,CASSHAGPYNEQFF
TRBV7-9,NA,TRBJ2-7,NA,TGTGCCAGCAGTTCAACTAGGGCCGGGGATTCCTACGAGCAGTACTTC,CASSSTRAGDSYEQYF
TRBV6-1,NA,TRBJ2-7,NA,TGTGCCGTGTCGGGAGCAAGCTCCTACGAGCAGTACTTC,CAVSGASSYEQYF
TRBV14,NA,TRBJ2-7,NA,TGTGCCAGCAGCCAAGAAATCAGCGGCGAGCAGTACTTC,CASSQEISGEQYF
TRBV6-2/TRBV6-3,NA,TRBJ2-4,many,TGTGCCAGCAGTGACTCCGAGACGGGCATTCAGTACTTC,CASSDSETGIQYF
TRBV6-6,TRBD1,TRBJ1-5,NA,TGTGCCAGCAGGGGCCGGGACAGTAATCAGCCCCAGCATTTT,CASRGRDSNQPQHF
TRBV11-1,TRBD2,TRBJ2-5,few,TGTGCCAGCAGCTCAAACCGACTAGCGGGATTAGGAGAGACCCAGTACTTC,CASSSNRLAGLGETQYF
TRBV7-9,TRBD1,TRBJ1-5,NA,TGTGCCAGCAGTTCAGACAGGGGATTTTTTCAGCCCCAGCATTTT,CASSSDRGFFQPQHF
TRBV7-3,NA,TRBJ2-5,many,TGTGCCAGCAGCTTATTCGGCGGACCGCAAGAGACCCAGTACTTC,CASSLFGGPQETQYF
TRBV4-3,TRBD2,TRBJ2-7,NA,TGCGCCAGCAGCCAAGGGACTAGCCACTTTTACGAGCAGTACTTC,CASSQGTSHFYEQYF
TRBV20-1,NA,TRBJ2-4,few,TGCAGTGCTAGAGATCAAAGGGACGGGGATGTGCACATTCAGTACTTC,CSARDQRDGDVHIQYF
TRBV4-3,TRBD2,TRBJ2-1,NA,TGCGCCAGCAGCCAACAGGGACTAGCGGGATATACGGCTGAGCAGTTCTTC,CASSQQGLAGYTAEQFF
TRBV9,NA,TRBJ2-1,NA,TGTGCCAGCAGCGTAGGGGGGATGGGGGGGCTTGTCCATGAGCAGTTCTTC,CASSVGGMGGLVHEQFF
TRBV7-9,TRBD1,TRBJ1-2,NA,TGTGCCAGCAGCCCGGGACAGACCCCGCGAGGCTACACCTTC,CASSPGQTPRGYTF
TRBV5-1,TRBD1,TRBJ1-2,few,TGCGCCAGCCGCCCCGGCCAGGGGGTGGATGGCTACACCTTC,CASRPGQGVDGYTF
TRBV28,NA,TRBJ2-7,NA,TGTGCCAGCAGTTCCCAGCTCTACGAGCAGTACTTC,CASSSQLYEQYF
TRBV4-2,NA,TRBJ2-4,NA,TGTGCCAGCAGCCGAGGGGGGCAGGACCTAAAAAACATTCAGTACTTC,CASSRGGQDLKNIQYF
TRBV5-1,TRBD1,TRBJ2-5,few,TGCGCCAGCACCGAACGGGGGACAGGAGAGACCCAGTACTTC,CASTERGTGETQYF
TRBV6-5,NA,TRBJ2-5,NA,TGTGCCAGCAGTCGATTATCTCGAGGGCAAGAGACCCAGTACTTC,CASSRLSRGQETQYF
TRBV4-2,TRBD2,TRBJ2-1,NA,TGTGCCAGCAGCCATGTTCCGGGACTAGCGGGAGATAATGAGCAGTTCTTC,CASSHVPGLAGDNEQFF
TRBV7-2,TRBD2,TRBJ2-5,NA,TGTGCCAGCAGCATAAAAGCGGGAGTCGGGTGGGAGCAGTACTTC,CASSIKAGVGWEQYF
TRBV20-1,NA,TRBJ1-6,NA,TGCAGTGCTGGTGCCGAAGCCGGTGGCCAGCCCCTCCACTTT,CSAGAEAGGQPLHF